One T cell receptor (beta chain) is described in this entry. The antigen it recognizes is unknown. The record has no base qualities; no much larger clone is one base away. This entry is derived from a study of PD-L1 blockade in urothelial cancer (dated by TCRdb to about 2017). Some background on the complete study: All patients started therapy in about 2014 and received atezolizumab 1,200 mg intravenously every 3 weeks. Twenty-five of 29 patients were males with bladder-origin urothelial cancer, and about two thirds of the roughly 30 reported a prior smoking history. An ECOG performance status of 0 or 1 was recorded for the patients, and 0 to 3 prior chemotherapy regimens had been received by the patients. Blood samples were analyzed at two time points: 3 weeks after treatment start (second dose) and 6 weeks after treatment start. A median of roughly 140,000 T cells and 65,000 to 90,000 unique TCRs was obtained from blood samples, and a median clonality of approximately 0.086 was observed. The study was an exploratory multi-omic analysis of somatic, immune and clinical correlates of response to PD-L1 blockade with atezolizumab in urothelial cancer. Pretreatment tumor samples, along with matched peripheral blood serially collected before and after atezolizumab treatment, were subjected to TCR sequencing. Durable clinical benefit was defined as a progression-free survival longer than 6 months, and TCR features were additionally tested against progression-free survival and overall survival. Whole exome sequencing and RNA sequencing of pretreatment tumors were performed alongside TCR sequencing in the same patients. Some ten patients reached durable clinical benefit, while roughly 22 patients did not. Some 30 patients had pretreatment blood TCR-seq, about 24 had at least one posttreatment blood collection, and about 24 had tumor TCR-seq.

The sample's time point label is to be understood as: pretreatment peripheral blood. The cohort comprised 29 patients with locally advanced or metastatic urothelial carcinoma treated at Memorial Sloan Kettering on a trial protocol. Peripheral blood mononuclear cells were collected pretreatment and during treatment, at between 1 and 8 total time points per patient. The Qiagen DNeasy Blood extraction kit was used to purify genomic DNA from total PBMCs and from tumor samples. Collected pretreatment and during treatment, PBMCs were isolated and stored as previously described. Overall results and qualifications from the work: Among patients with durable benefit, tumor-associated TCR clones showed greater expansion in peripheral blood 3 weeks after treatment started (n ≈ 23, p = 0.022). Because the sample size was small (n of about 30) and many exploratory analyses were performed, the results are intended to be hypothesis-generating. A pretreatment peripheral blood TCR clonality below the median was linked to improved progression-free and overall survival.

Synthetic TCR analog templates were spiked into each PCR so that absolute template abundance could be estimated from read counts. Using the immunoSEQ assay, TCRbeta CDR3 regions were amplified from genomic DNA with bias-controlled V and J gene primers. Sequencing of rearranged TCRbeta segments was performed at approximately 20X coverage. For the original study's pipeline: Clustering was used to correct sequencing errors, and CDR3s were annotated against IMGT to assign V, D and J genes. Downstream analyses used only productive TCRbeta rearrangements, leaving out any out-of-frame or stop-codon sequences. To compute clonality, Shannon entropy was normalized by the log of the number of unique productive sequences and then subtracted from one. Clones differing between time points or between blood and tumor were identified by Fisher's exact test with Benjamini-Hochberg correction at adjusted p below 0.01. Held by TCRdb, this immuneACCESS table contains in-frame sequences only and omits some clones. Under half of the omission traces to an unresolved V gene where checked; the cause of the rest is unknown. V and J calls plus clone size are reproduced from that table; the DNA served to infer D and trimming. The sample table records 40,000 to 60,000 clones; approximately 79% of these occur just once. The ten most abundant clones make up under 11% of the sample.

The CDR3 runs 13 amino acids, cysteine and phenylalanine included. Only the CDR3 DNA is retained, 39 bases long and in frame from the first base. V is pruned by 5 bases and J by 14 bases, leaving 9 bases of the junction without a gene match. Per the germline V gene (reference sequence), WNHNN is the CDR1 and SYGVQD is the CDR2. The V gene is TRBV10-1 and the J gene is TRBJ2-3; a stretch of 11 junction bases matches TRBD2. This receptor was taken from a man aged 65-85 years with urothelial cancer. This material consisted of PBMCs, taken around atezolizumab (anti-PD-L1) treatment. The DNA reads as follows: TGCGCCAGCAGTTCGCAACTAGCGGGAGTATTGTATTTT. Its protein reads: CASSSQLAGVLYF.